This T cell receptor (beta chain) was identified in a study of blood T cell repertoires in COVID-19. Study-wide background: COVID-19 samples, acute and convalescent, were from the United States, Italy and Spain. Nucleic acid was either cDNA or gDNA, and it came from T cells, B-cell-depleted T cells, or PBMCs.

Measured with immunoSEQ multiplex PCR; TCRdb has only the in-frame clones, and not every one. The profile shows roughly 140,000 clones, around four fifths of them singletons. CDR1 is KGHDR, CDR2 SFDVKD, per germline. The V and J ends lost 7 bases and 2 bases, in that order; junction bases with no gene match: 3. CDR3 length: 13 amino acids. The chain employs TRBV24-1 and TRBJ1-2, with 7 bases identical to TRBD1. The sequence was obtained from a woman in her 40s with active or convalescent COVID-19. Sequencing was done on a sample of peripheral blood. The CDR3 region is CATRSGGNYGYTF. For the CDR3, the DNA is TGTGCCACCAGATCAGGGGGGAACTATGGCTACACCTTC.